One sample yielded the 29 T cell receptor beta chains listed below, sequenced in a study of blood T cell repertoires in COVID-19. Profiling relied on immunoSEQ multiplex PCR, and the TCRdb table lists in-frame clones only, not all of them. The table has about 190,000 clones, 70% to 90% seen once. The source material was peripheral blood. These receptors were taken from a woman aged 40 to 50 who had recovered from COVID-19.

The V call is TRBV7-3, the J call TRBJ2-3, with 9 bases aligning to TRBD1. The CDR3 is made up of 14 amino acids. V was pared by 5 bases and J by 4 bases, with 4 bases of the junction left unmatched. The germline gives CDR1 SGHTA, CDR2 FQGTGA. The CDR3 DNA follows: TGTGCCAGCAGCCAAACAGGGGGCGCAGATACGCAGTATTTT. Translated, it gives CASSQTGGADTQYF.

The chain recombines TRBV24-1 with TRBJ2-1, with D unclear. Trimming removed 4 bases from V and 8 bases from J, with 5 bases in between. The germline gives CDR1 KGHDR, CDR2 SFDVKD. The CDR3 has 11 amino acids. In DNA form, the CDR3 reads TGTGCCACCAGTGAGTCCGATGAGCAGTTCTTC. Protein product: CATSESDEQFF.

The rearrangement uses TRBV9 and TRBJ2-7; 9 bases are shared with TRBD2. V was pared by 0 bases and J by 1 base, with 5 bases of the junction left unmatched. The CDR3 is 16 residues long. In germline, CDR1 is SGDLS, CDR2 YYNGEE. This CDR3 is CASSVGLAGYSYEQYF. The CDR3 region has the DNA TGTGCCAGCAGCGTAGGGCTAGCGGGATATTCCTACGAGCAGTACTTC.

This sequence joins TRBV2 and TRBJ1-6, with a weak D call TRBD1 (5 bases). CDR3 size: 14 residues. V lost 6 bases and J 3 bases, leaving 9 bases between the germline ends. Germline V gives CDR1 SNHLY, CDR2 FYNNEI. The CDR3 protein is CASSDTGYNSPLHF. CDR3 DNA sequence: TGTGCCAGCAGCGATACAGGCTATAATTCACCCCTCCACTTT.

The V call is TRBV18, the J call TRBJ1-2, with D possibly TRBD1 on 5 matching bases. Trimming stripped 4 bases from V and 3 bases from J, with 15 bases between. There are 15 residues in the CDR3. Germline V gene lookup returns CDR1 KGHSH and CDR2 LQKENI. DNA for the CDR3: TGTGCCAGCTCACTCCCCGGGACTGCCGACTATGGCTACACCTTC. Translation gives CASSLPGTADYGYTF.

V and J are TRBV29-1 and TRBJ2-3; D is unresolved. The CDR3 runs to 12 residues. V lost 3 bases and J lost 3, with 7 bases in between. Germline loops: CDR1 SQVTM, CDR2 ANQGSEA. Here the CDR3 DNA reads TGCAGCGTTGATCGCCAGACAGATACGCAGTATTTT. Translated: CSVDRQTDTQYF.

The V gene is TRBV27, the J gene TRBJ2-1; TRBD2 aligns across 11 bases. There are 16 residues in the CDR3. Looked up from germline, CDR1 is MNHEY and CDR2 is SMNVEV (reference sequence). V shed 7 bases, J shed 3 bases, and the junction held 8 bases outside the gene matches. The CDR3 coding sequence is TGTGCCAGCATATTGATAGCGGGAGGGGACTACAATGAGCAGTTCTTC. This translates into CASILIAGGDYNEQFF.

V usage is TRBV19 and J usage is TRBJ2-4, with D hard to call. V was shortened by 6 bases and J by 0 bases, with 18 bases between the two germline ends. This CDR3 has 17 residues. CDR1 LNHDA and CDR2 SQIVND come from the germline V gene (reference sequence). CDR3 region: CASSRTATHLAKNIQYF. CDR3 nucleotide sequence: TGTGCCAGTAGCCGTACAGCCACCCACCTAGCCAAAAACATTCAGTACTTC.

This clone was found once. The chain has TRBV6-5 and TRBJ2-5, with a possible D match to TRBD2 (5 bases). The CDR3 length is 13 residues. Trimming took 6 bases from V and 2 from J, leaving 10 bases between them. Germline V lookup: CDR1 MNHEY, CDR2 SVGAGI. The CDR3 reads CASSHGLQETQYF. The CDR3 DNA sequence: TGTGCCAGCAGCCACGGACTGCAAGAGACCCAGTACTTC.

There are a few counts of this clone. J is TRBJ2-1 and V is TRBV19, with D maybe TRBD1 (6 bases). The CDR3 runs to 17 residues. Germline-derived CDR1 and CDR2 are LNHDA and SQIVND (reference sequence). V lost 6 bases to trimming and J lost 4 bases, with 22 bases between them. In DNA, the CDR3 is TGTGCCAGTAGCTCCCCACAGGGAAAGACACCATACAATGAGCAGTTCTTC. Translation gives CASSSPQGKTPYNEQFF.

The chain links TRBV10-2 to TRBJ2-1; 7 nucleotides align to TRBD1. Trimming at V came to 0 bases and at J to 5 bases, leaving 10 bases not matched to a gene. Germline V lookup: CDR1 WSHSY, CDR2 SAAADI. This CDR3 has 17 residues. The DNA for the CDR3 is TGCGCCAGCAGTGAGTCTGGAGACAGGGTATTACACAATGAGCAGTTCTTC. Its protein is CASSESGDRVLHNEQFF.

The chain is built from TRBV5-1 and TRBJ2-1; maybe TRBD2 (5 bases). This CDR3 has 15 amino acids. V was pared by 0 bases and J by 5 bases, with 12 bases between. Germline V gives CDR1 SGHRS, CDR2 YFSETQ. The chain's CDR3 is CASSLVVARDNEQFF. The DNA for the CDR3 is TGCGCCAGCAGCTTGGTAGTAGCGCGCGACAATGAGCAGTTCTTC. The whole variable domain, filled in from reference TRBV5-1 and TRBJ2-1, reads KAGVTQTPRYLIKTRGQQVTLSCSPISGHRSVSWYQQTPGQGLQFLFEYFSETQRNKGNFPGRFSGRQFSNSRSEMNVSTLELGDSALYLCASSLVVARDNEQFFGPGTRLTVL.

V usage is TRBV29-1 and J usage is TRBJ1-5; possibly TRBD1 for D (6 bases). The V and J ends lost 4 bases and 5 bases respectively, with 12 bases between them. Germline CDR1 and CDR2: SQVTM and ANQGSEA. The CDR3 runs to 13 residues. CDR3 coding DNA: TGCAGCGTTGTAGGGGGGGACGATCAGCCCCAGCATTTT. Translated: CSVVGGDDQPQHF.

This chain links TRBV14 with TRBJ1-6; 7 bases fit TRBD1. The germline V gene has CDR1 SGHDN and CDR2 FVKESK. J gave up 10 bases and V 4 bases, and 4 bases lay outside the gene matches. The CDR3 is 13 residues long. CDR3 in amino acids: CASSLTGLSPLHF. For the CDR3, the DNA is TGTGCCAGCAGCCTGACAGGGTTGTCACCCCTCCACTTT.

In this sample, this clone turned up once. J is TRBJ1-6 and V is TRBV27, with 9 bases that match TRBD1. V was pared by 2 bases and J by 3 bases, with 8 bases of the junction left unmatched. The CDR3 loop spans 18 amino acids. CDR1 and CDR2 (germline): MNHEY, SMNVEV (reference sequence). CDR3 protein: CASSLRLTGGLYNSPLHF. CDR3 DNA sequence: TGTGCCAGCAGTTTAAGGTTGACAGGGGGTCTCTATAATTCACCCCTCCACTTT.

This clone showed up many times. The rearrangement uses TRBV5-5 and TRBJ2-3, with 8 nucleotides matching TRBD2. Germline assignment: CDR1 SGHKS and CDR2 YYEKEE (reference sequence). Trimming removed 1 base from V and 9 bases from J; junction bases left unmatched: 7. The CDR3 consists of 14 residues. CDR3 DNA: TGTGCCAGCAGCTTGAGCATGGGCGGGGGGACGCAGTATTTT. As protein: CASSLSMGGGTQYF.

J is TRBJ2-3 and V is TRBV14, with 7 positions matching TRBD2. V shed 1 base, J shed 0 bases, and the junction held 13 bases outside the gene matches. The CDR3 contains 19 residues. CDR1 is SGHDN and CDR2 is FVKESK in the germline V gene. The CDR3 nucleotides read TGTGCCAGCAGCCAAGGATGGAGAAAAATTAGCGGGAGCACAGATACGCAGTATTTT. Its protein is CASSQGWRKISGSTDTQYF.

This chain uses TRBV10-2 with TRBJ1-4; tentatively, D is TRBD1 (6 bases). V was trimmed by 6 bases and J by 4 bases, leaving 18 bases between them. Germline-derived CDR1 and CDR2 are WSHSY and SAAADI. The CDR3 has 16 amino acids. The CDR3 loop reads CASSAYRDKGNEKLFF. The CDR3 DNA reads as TGCGCCAGCAGCGCTTACCGGGACAAGGGTAATGAAAAACTGTTTTTT.

This chain links TRBV29-1 with TRBJ2-5; 9 bases match TRBD2. There are 16 residues in the CDR3. The germline V gene encodes CDR1 SQVTM and CDR2 ANQGSEA. With V trimmed by 6 bases and J by 5 bases, 16 bases remained unmatched. The CDR3: CSVGDYWDSGGETQYF. The CDR3 DNA reads as TGCAGCGTCGGTGACTATTGGGACAGCGGGGGGGAGACCCAGTACTTC.

This clone was recorded only once. The chain is built from TRBV23-1 and TRBJ2-1; 8 bases are a match to TRBD2. TRBV23-1 is treated as an ORF (open reading frame) with a function not yet certain. V lost 11 bases, J lost 5 bases, and 8 bases stayed unmatched. The CDR3 sequence is 13 residues long. The CDR3 nucleotides are TGCGCCCGGGGGGGCCCCCCTAACAATGAGCAGTTCTTC. Translation: CARGGPPNNEQFF.

This sequence joins TRBV19 and TRBJ2-6, with unresolved D. CDR3 length: 17 amino acids. Trimming cost V 6 bases and J 0 bases, with 15 bases left between them. Germline V gene lookup returns CDR1 LNHDA and CDR2 SQIVND (reference sequence). In DNA, the CDR3 is TGTGCCAGTAGATATGGGCCTGGGTACTCTGGGGCCAACGTCCTGACTTTC. This translates into CASRYGPGYSGANVLTF.

This chain uses TRBV29-1 with TRBJ2-5, with TRBD2 matching over 7 bases. The J segment lost 2 bases and the V segment lost 6 bases, leaving 6 bases of the junction unmatched. Germline CDR1 and CDR2: SQVTM and ANQGSEA. This CDR3 spans 13 amino acids. The CDR3 DNA sequence: TGCAGCGTAGCCCCGGGACTACAAGAGACCCAGTACTTC. It is translated as CSVAPGLQETQYF. The full variable domain, rest sourced from reference TRBV29-1 and TRBJ2-5, is SAVISQKPSRDICQRGTSLTIQCQVDSQVTMMFWYRQQPGQSLTLIATANQGSEATYESGFVIDKFPISRPNLTFSTLTVSNMSPEDSSIYLCSVAPGLQETQYFGPGTRLLVL.

The CDR3 reads CSVGISGTGSEQYF. CDR3 nucleotide sequence: TGCAGCGTTGGGATTTCCGGGACAGGGTCCGAGCAGTACTTC. The chain carries TRBV29-1 and TRBJ2-7; TRBD1 matches 9 bases. Germline V lookup: CDR1 SQVTM, CDR2 ANQGSEA. The length of the CDR3 is 14 residues. The ends lost 4 bases at V and 6 bases at J; junction bases unmatched: 10.

The J gene is TRBJ2-1, the V gene TRBV10-3; 7 bases are a match to TRBD2. The CDR3 totals 14 residues. Germline V gene lookup returns CDR1 ENHRY and CDR2 SYGVKD. V lost 8 bases, J lost 6 bases, and 10 bases stayed unmatched. Written as DNA, the CDR3 is TGTGCCATCGGGGCGGGAGAGGGGCTCAATGAGCAGTTCTTC. As protein: CAIGAGEGLNEQFF.

The rearrangement uses TRBV7-2 and TRBJ1-2; possibly TRBD1 for D (5 bases). CDR1 SGHTA and CDR2 FQGNSA come from the germline V gene. The V end lost 4 bases, the J end lost 6 bases, and 18 bases lay between the germline ends. The CDR3 spans 15 residues. The CDR3 DNA reads as TGTGCCAGCAGCTCGAGTGGGCAGGGAACGGATGGCTACACCTTC. This codes for CASSSSGQGTDGYTF.

The genes are TRBV7-9 and TRBJ2-7; 7 bases fit TRBD1. V dropped 3 bases and J dropped 3; count of bases not matched to a gene: 8. CDR1 is SEHNR, CDR2 FQNEAQ, per germline (reference sequence). CDR3 length: 15 residues. CDR3 sequence reads: CASSLPQGSRYEQYF. The CDR3 coding sequence is TGTGCCAGCAGCTTGCCACAGGGGTCTCGCTACGAGCAGTACTTC.

This clone was detected once. Other DNA sequences of this sample code for an identical CDR3. This rearrangement joins TRBV18 to TRBJ2-7; no clear D. This CDR3 region has 13 residues. Trimming shortened V by 1 base and J by 3 bases, and 7 bases separated the two germline ends. Germline V gene sequence: CDR1 KGHSH, CDR2 LQKENI. The CDR3, as DNA: TGTGCCAGCTCACCACGTAACAGCTACGAGCAGTACTTC. Translating gives CASSPRNSYEQYF.

The chain is built from TRBV5-1 and TRBJ2-7, with TRBD1 identical over 7 bases. V shed 4 bases and J 1 base; nucleotides not matched to a gene: 8. Germline V gene data show CDR1 as SGHRS and CDR2 as YFSETQ. The CDR3 sequence is 15 residues long. The CDR3 protein is CASSAFGTDSYEQYF. CDR3 in DNA: TGCGCCAGCAGCGCCTTCGGGACAGATTCCTACGAGCAGTACTTC.

The chain carries TRBV28 and TRBJ1-2; D might be TRBD1 (5 bases). Between the trimmed V and J ends, which lost 2 bases and 4 bases, there was a span of 8 bases. In germline, CDR1 is MDHEN, CDR2 SYDVKM. The CDR3 has 13 amino acids. CDR3 amino acids: CASSLMTVYGYTF. The CDR3 DNA sequence: TGTGCCAGCAGTTTAATGACAGTCTATGGCTACACCTTC.